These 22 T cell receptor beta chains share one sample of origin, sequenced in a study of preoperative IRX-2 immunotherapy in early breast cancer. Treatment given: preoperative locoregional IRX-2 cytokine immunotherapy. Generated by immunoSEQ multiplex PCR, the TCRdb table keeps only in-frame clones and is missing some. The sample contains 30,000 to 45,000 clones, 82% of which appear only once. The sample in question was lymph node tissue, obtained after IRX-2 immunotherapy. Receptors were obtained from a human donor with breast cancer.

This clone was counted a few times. In DNA, the CDR3 is TGTGCCAGCAGCTTCGACAGGGGGCCCTACGAGCAGTACTTC. This codes for CASSFDRGPYEQYF. This chain uses TRBV11-3 with TRBJ2-7; 10 bases are shared with TRBD1. The CDR3 runs 14 residues. CDR1 and CDR2 (germline): SGHNT, YENEEA. V lost 3 bases and J lost 2; bases outside the gene matches: 1.

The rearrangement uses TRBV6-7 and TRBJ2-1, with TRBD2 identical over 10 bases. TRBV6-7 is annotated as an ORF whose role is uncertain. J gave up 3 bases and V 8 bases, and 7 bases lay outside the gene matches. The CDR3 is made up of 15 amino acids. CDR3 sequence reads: CASWLAGDYYNEQFF. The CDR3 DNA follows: TGTGCCAGCTGGCTAGCGGGGGACTACTACAATGAGCAGTTCTTC.

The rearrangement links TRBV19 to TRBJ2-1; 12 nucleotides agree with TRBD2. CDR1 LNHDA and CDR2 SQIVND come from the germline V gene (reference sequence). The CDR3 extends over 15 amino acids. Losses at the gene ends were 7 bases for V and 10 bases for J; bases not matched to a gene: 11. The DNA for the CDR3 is TGTGCCAGTACAAAGGCTAGCGGGGGGGCCAGGGAGCAGTTCTTC. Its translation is CASTKASGGAREQFF. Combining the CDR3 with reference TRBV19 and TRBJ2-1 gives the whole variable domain DGGITQSPKYLFRKEGQNVTLSCEQNLNHDAMYWYRQDPGQGLRLIYYSQIVNDFQKGDIAEGYSVSREKKESFPLTVTSAQKNPTAFYLCASTKASGGAREQFFGPGTRLTVL.

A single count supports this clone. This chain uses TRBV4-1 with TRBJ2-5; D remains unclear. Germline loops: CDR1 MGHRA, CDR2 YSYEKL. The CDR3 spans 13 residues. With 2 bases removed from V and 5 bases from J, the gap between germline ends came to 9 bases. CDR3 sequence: CASSQPSWETQYF. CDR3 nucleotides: TGCGCCAGCAGCCAACCGAGTTGGGAGACCCAGTACTTC.

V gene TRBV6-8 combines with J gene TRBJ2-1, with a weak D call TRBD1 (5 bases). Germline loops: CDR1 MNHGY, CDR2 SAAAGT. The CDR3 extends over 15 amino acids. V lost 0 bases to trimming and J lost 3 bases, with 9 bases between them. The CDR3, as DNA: TGTGCCAGCAGTTACTCGACGCAGGGCTACAATGAGCAGTTCTTC. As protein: CASSYSTQGYNEQFF.

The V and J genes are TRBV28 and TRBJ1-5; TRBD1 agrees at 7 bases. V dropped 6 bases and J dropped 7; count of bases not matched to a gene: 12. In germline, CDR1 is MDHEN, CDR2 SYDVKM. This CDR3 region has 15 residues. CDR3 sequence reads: CASRPETGYRQPQHF. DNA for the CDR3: TGTGCCAGCAGACCCGAGACAGGGTATAGACAGCCCCAGCATTTT.

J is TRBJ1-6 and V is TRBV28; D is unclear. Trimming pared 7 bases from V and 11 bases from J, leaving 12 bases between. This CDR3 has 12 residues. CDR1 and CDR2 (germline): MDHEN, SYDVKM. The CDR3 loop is CASTPNRTPLHF. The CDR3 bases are TGTGCCAGCACCCCAAATAGGACACCCCTCCACTTT.

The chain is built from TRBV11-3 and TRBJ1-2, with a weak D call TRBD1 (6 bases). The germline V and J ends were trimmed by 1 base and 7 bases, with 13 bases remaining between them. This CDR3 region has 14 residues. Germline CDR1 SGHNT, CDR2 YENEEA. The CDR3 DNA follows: TGTGCCAGCAGCTTAGGGGCAGGGGCCACTGGCTACACCTTC. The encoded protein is CASSLGAGATGYTF.

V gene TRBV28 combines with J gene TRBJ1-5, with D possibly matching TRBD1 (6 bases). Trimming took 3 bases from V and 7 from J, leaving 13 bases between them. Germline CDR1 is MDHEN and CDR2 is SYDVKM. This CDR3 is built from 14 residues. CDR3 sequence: CASSLRGTGQPQHF. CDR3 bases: TGTGCCAGCAGTTTGAGGGGAACAGGGCAGCCCCAGCATTTT. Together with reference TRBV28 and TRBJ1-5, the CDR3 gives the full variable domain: DVKVTQSSRYLVKRTGEKVFLECVQDMDHENMFWYRQDPGLGLRLIYFSYDVKMKEKGDIPEGYSVSREKKERFSLILESASTNQTSMYLCASSLRGTGQPQHFGDGTRLSIL.

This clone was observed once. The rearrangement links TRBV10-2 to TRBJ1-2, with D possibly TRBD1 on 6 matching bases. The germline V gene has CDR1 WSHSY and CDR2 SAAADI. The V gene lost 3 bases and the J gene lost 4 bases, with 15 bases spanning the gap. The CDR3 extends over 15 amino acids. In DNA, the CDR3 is TGCGCCAGCAGTGACGCTGTACAGGGTAGCTATGGCTACACCTTC. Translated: CASSDAVQGSYGYTF.

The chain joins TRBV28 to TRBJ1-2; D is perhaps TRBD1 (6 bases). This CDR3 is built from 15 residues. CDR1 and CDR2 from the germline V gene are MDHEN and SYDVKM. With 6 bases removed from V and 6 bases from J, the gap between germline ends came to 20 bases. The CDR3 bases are TGTGCCAGCAGCCCAGTCACCGGGGGGCGGGATGGCTACACCTTC. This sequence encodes CASSPVTGGRDGYTF.

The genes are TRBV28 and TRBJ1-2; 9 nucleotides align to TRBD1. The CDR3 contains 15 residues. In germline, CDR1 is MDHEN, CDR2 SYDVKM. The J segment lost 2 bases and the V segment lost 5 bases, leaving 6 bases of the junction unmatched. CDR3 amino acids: CASSETGGRNYGYTF. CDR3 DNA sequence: TGTGCCAGCAGTGAAACAGGGGGCAGGAACTATGGCTACACCTTC.

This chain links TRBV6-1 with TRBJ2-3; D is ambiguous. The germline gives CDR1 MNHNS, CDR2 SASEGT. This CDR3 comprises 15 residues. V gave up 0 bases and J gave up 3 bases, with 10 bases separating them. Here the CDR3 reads CASSEALVGTDTQYF. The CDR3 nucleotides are TGTGCCAGCAGTGAAGCGCTTGTAGGTACAGATACGCAGTATTTT.

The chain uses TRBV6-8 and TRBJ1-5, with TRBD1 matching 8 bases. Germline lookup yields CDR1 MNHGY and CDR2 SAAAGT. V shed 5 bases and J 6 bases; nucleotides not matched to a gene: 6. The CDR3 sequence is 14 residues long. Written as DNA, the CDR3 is TGTGCCAGCAGTGGAACAGGGGGAGGTCAGCCCCAGCATTTT. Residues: CASSGTGGGQPQHF.

In DNA form, the CDR3 reads TGCAGCGTCAGAGGGACGGAAAATTCACCCCTCCACTTT. Its translation is CSVRGTENSPLHF. This chain joins TRBV29-1 and TRBJ1-6; tentatively, D is TRBD1 (5 bases). Trimming stripped 6 bases from V and 7 bases from J, with 13 bases between. CDR1 SQVTM and CDR2 ANQGSEA come from the germline V gene. The CDR3 consists of 13 residues.

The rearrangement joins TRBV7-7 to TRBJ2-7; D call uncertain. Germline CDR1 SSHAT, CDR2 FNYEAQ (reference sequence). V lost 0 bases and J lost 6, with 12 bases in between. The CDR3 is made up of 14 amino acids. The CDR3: CASSLALDGSEQYF. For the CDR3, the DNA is TGTGCCAGCAGCTTAGCGTTAGATGGAAGCGAGCAGTACTTC.

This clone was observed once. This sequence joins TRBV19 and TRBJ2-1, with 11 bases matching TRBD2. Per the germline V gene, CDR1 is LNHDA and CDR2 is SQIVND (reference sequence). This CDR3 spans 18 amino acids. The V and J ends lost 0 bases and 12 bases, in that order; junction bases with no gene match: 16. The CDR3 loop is CASSIDTGLAGGLSVQFF. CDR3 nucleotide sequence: TGTGCCAGTAGTATAGACACAGGGTTAGCGGGGGGGCTTTCGGTGCAGTTCTTC. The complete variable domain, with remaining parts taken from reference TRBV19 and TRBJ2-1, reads DGGITQSPKYLFRKEGQNVTLSCEQNLNHDAMYWYRQDPGQGLRLIYYSQIVNDFQKGDIAEGYSVSREKKESFPLTVTSAQKNPTAFYLCASSIDTGLAGGLSVQFFGPGTRLTVL.

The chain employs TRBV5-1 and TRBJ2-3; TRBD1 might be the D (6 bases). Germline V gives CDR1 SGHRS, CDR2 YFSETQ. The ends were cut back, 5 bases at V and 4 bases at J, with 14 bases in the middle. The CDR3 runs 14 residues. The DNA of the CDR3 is TGCGCCAGCAGGGAACAGGGTTGGGCAGATACGCAGTATTTT. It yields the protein CASREQGWADTQYF.

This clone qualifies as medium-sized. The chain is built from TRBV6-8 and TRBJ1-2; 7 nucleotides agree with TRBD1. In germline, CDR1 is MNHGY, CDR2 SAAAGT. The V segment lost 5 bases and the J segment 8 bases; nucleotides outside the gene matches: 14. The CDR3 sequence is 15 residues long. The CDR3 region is CASSDRAPGPGGYTF. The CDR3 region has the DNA TGTGCCAGCAGTGACAGGGCTCCGGGGCCGGGGGGCTACACCTTC.

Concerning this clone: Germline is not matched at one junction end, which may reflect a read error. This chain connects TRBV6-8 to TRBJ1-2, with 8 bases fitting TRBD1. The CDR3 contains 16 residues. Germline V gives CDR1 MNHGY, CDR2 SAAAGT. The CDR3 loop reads CASSDSRTGNRYGYTF. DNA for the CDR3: TGTGCCAGCAGTGACTCTAGGACAGGGAATCGTTACGGCTACACCTTC.

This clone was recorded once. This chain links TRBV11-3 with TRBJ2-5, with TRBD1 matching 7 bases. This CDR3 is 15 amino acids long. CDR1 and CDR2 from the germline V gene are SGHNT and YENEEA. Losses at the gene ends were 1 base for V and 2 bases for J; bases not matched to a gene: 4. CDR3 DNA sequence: TGTGCCAGCAGCTTAGTTTGGGACAGTCAAGAGACCCAGTACTTC. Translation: CASSLVWDSQETQYF. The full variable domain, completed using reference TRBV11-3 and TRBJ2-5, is EAGVVQSPRYKIIEKKQPVAFWCNPISGHNTLYWYLQNLGQGPELLIRYENEEAVDDSQLPKDRFSAERLKGVDSTLKIQPAELGDSAVYLCASSLVWDSQETQYFGPGTRLLVL.

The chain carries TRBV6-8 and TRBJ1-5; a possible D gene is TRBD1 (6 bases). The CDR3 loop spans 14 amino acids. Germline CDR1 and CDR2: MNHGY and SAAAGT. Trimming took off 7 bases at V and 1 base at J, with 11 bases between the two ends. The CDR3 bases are TGTGCCAGCACCAGGGGTGACAGCAATCAGCCCCAGCATTTT. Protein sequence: CASTRGDSNQPQHF.